This T cell receptor beta chain was sequenced during a study of blood T cell repertoires in COVID-19. TCRdb's copy holds only in-frame clones and misses some; the assay was immunoSEQ multiplex PCR. Of roughly 59,000 clones listed, 78% are singletons. Looked up from germline, CDR1 is MDHEN and CDR2 is SYDVKM. The CDR3 is 11 amino acids. The V end was cut by 3 bases, the J end by 11 bases, with 10 bases between. The chain links TRBV28 to TRBJ1-1, with D tentatively TRBD1 (5 bases). Source material: peripheral blood. This sequence originates from a man older than 75 with acute or convalescent COVID-19. CDR3 sequence reads: CASSFPGHAFF. The CDR3 DNA reads as TGTGCCAGCAGTTTCCCAGGGCACGCTTTCTTT.